This T cell receptor (beta chain) appears in the sequencing data of a study of OX40 agonist ivuxolimab in advanced cancers. This CDR3 is 14 amino acids long. Germline loops: CDR1 WNHNN, CDR2 SYGVQD (reference sequence). With 0 bases removed from V and 7 bases from J, the gap between germline ends came to 12 bases. At cycle 4 day 1, cycle 7 day 1, and baseline, blood was sampled. Profiled with immunoSEQ multiplex PCR; TCRdb holds only in-frame clones, not every one. The sample contains about 47,000 clones, approximately 81% of which appear only once. Comment on this clone: Its antigen remains unknown.

Study-wide points: Dosing at 0.1 to 3.0 mg/kg was accompanied by clonal expansion of CD4+ and CD8+ blood T cells by week 6. Clonal expansion in partial responders at 0.1-3.0 mg/kg ranked among the lowest.

This chain uses TRBV10-1 with TRBJ1-1, with D unclear. The sample was CD4+ or CD8+ T cells sorted from blood, taken in a trial of the OX40 agonist ivuxolimab. The receptor was derived from an adult with an advanced solid tumor such as melanoma, head and neck, liver or kidney cancer. The CDR3 DNA is TGCGCCAGCAGTGAGTCCCAAGGCGGTATTGAAGCTTTCTTT. Translating it yields CASSESQGGIEAFF.